This is a list of T cell receptor beta chains from one sample in a study of regulatory dendritic cells for organ transplantation. Sequencing used immunoSEQ multiplex PCR; TCRdb keeps in-frame clones, though not all of them. Of about 17,000 clones listed, around 85% are singletons. These receptors' antigens are unknown. The sequencing sample was made of memory CD4+ T cells from blood cultured with regulatory dendritic cells. The receptors were gathered from a human donor in good health. Each CDR3 is given without its conserved first and last residue. A D gene is named only where the DNA matches it firmly.

j_call	v_call	d_call	cdr3_aa
TRBJ2-3	TRBV10-1	-	ASSEGHRGGTQY
TRBJ2-3	TRBV11-2	-	ASSFGSAVSTDTQY
TRBJ1-2	TRBV7-2	-	ASSFGGVVYGYT
TRBJ1-5	TRBV9	-	ASSVVSHRHPQGTQPQH
TRBJ1-1	TRBV5-4	-	ASSFFRNTEAF
TRBJ2-4	TRBV18	-	ASSPVRIGPGNIQY
TRBJ2-7	TRBV20-1	-	SAPQGYEQY
TRBJ2-7	TRBV7-2	TRBD2	ASSPRAGLHEQY
TRBJ2-3	TRBV6-4	TRBD2	ASSPTSGAQDTQY
TRBJ2-3	TRBV7-9	-	ASKNRQADTQY
TRBJ2-7	TRBV2	-	ASRGKQVAYEQY
TRBJ2-3	TRBV7-9	-	ASALSNPYTQY
TRBJ2-5	TRBV9	-	ASSDSRRAEVQY
TRBJ2-5	TRBV7-9	TRBD2	ASSRSGGGETQY
TRBJ1-4	TRBV19	-	ASSDRRELEKLF
TRBJ2-5	TRBV11-2	-	ASSAGAFQETQY
TRBJ2-1	TRBV9	-	ASSVYQNIGEQF
TRBJ2-7	TRBV18	-	ASSPGSGSKSYEQY
TRBJ1-1	TRBV23-1	-	ASSQYDPETGTEAF
TRBJ2-5	TRBV7-2	-	ASSFQDSPTQY
TRBJ2-2	TRBV11-3	-	ASSLWGYTGELF
TRBJ2-3	TRBV25-1	TRBD1	ASSDKQGPRTDTQY
TRBJ1-4	TRBV7-2	-	ASSADRTNEKLF
TRBJ2-4	TRBV4-3	-	ASSPVGLGIQY
TRBJ1-2	TRBV18	-	ASSPELGRANYGYT
TRBJ2-5	TRBV7-9	TRBD2	ASSLGLAGVETQY
TRBJ1-5	TRBV7-9	-	ASSFEGMGGPQH
TRBJ2-2	TRBV30	-	AWSVEHLTNTGELF
TRBJ2-1	TRBV5-1	-	ASSLAGPLNEQF
TRBJ2-2	TRBV21-1	-	ASSKIGTTTGELF
TRBJ2-3	TRBV11-2	TRBD2	ASSFTSGGADTQY
TRBJ2-5	TRBV4-2	-	ASSTTRGMQETQY
TRBJ1-4	TRBV6-1	-	ASRRHWAGDEKLF